The 8 T cell receptor beta chains below were found in one sample sequenced in a study of blood T cells in healthy people across ages (dated by TCRdb to the mid-2010s). The library relied on 5' RACE. This sample was sequenced with an Illumina HiSeq 2500. A second PCR of roughly 7 to 11 cycles was performed with a sample-barcoded 5' primer and a J-beta primer mix. TCRdb handled the public reads itself, with Q25 trimming in fastp and clone calling in MiXCR, and kept productive beta chains. Under each unique CDR3 protein, matching rows form one entry showing the most common genes and DNA. The sample table contains more than 750,000 distinct CDR3 sequences; only one count was recorded for 29% of them. The top ten hold about 9.4% of the sample. The same data also went into a second study, on T cells of mothers and their children.

Sequenced: blood. These receptors were taken from a woman aged 40 to 50 in good health.

This clonotype was recorded many times. The chain recombines TRBV7-2 with TRBJ2-7, with 8 bases that match TRBD1. The CDR3 has 16 residues. From germline, CDR1 is SGHTA and CDR2 FQGNSA. V lost 1 base and J lost 0; bases outside the gene matches: 5. CDR3 loop: CASSLGTGGNSYEQYF. The CDR3 DNA is TGTGCCAGCAGCTTAGGAACAGGGGGAAACTCCTACGAGCAGTACTTC.

This clonotype appeared many times. In DNA, the CDR3 is TGTGCCAGCAGCGCCCACCCAAGCGGGAGCACAGATACGCAGTATTTT. Its protein product is CASSAHPSGSTDTQYF. The chain carries TRBV9 and TRBJ2-3, with TRBD2 as a possible D gene (6 bases). CDR3 length: 16 amino acids. Trimming removed 3 bases at V and 0 bases at J, with 14 bases between. Germline V gene sequence: CDR1 SGDLS, CDR2 YYNGEE.

About this clonotype itself: A much larger clone is a single base away; this may be a read error. The rearrangement links TRBV12-3 or TRBV12-4 to TRBJ2-1; 9 bases map to TRBD1. The CDR3 consists of 11 residues. V lost 10 bases to trimming and J lost 10 bases; unmatched junction nucleotides: 5. The CDR3 protein is CATRQGDEQFF. In DNA form, the CDR3 reads TGTGCCACCCGACAGGGGGACGAGCAGTTCTTC.

This clonotype was found a few times. The chain is built from TRBV3-1 and TRBJ1-1; no clear D. V lost 7 bases, J lost 7 bases, and 10 bases lay in between. Germline V lookup: CDR1 LGHDT, CDR2 YNNKEL (reference sequence). The CDR3 length is 11 residues. CDR3 sequence reads: CASIQNGEAFF. The CDR3 coding sequence is TGTGCCAGCATACAGAATGGTGAAGCTTTCTTT.

CDR3 region: CASSDQHLKLFF. The CDR3, as DNA: TGTGCCAGCTCGGACCAACATTTGAAACTGTTTTTT. The chain couples TRBV18 to TRBJ1-4; D remains unclear. There are 12 residues in the CDR3. Per the germline V gene, CDR1 is KGHSH and CDR2 is LQKENI. V gave up 6 bases and J gave up 11 bases, with 13 bases separating them.

This chain links TRBV20-1 with TRBJ2-5, with unresolved D. The CDR3 has 12 amino acids. From germline, CDR1 is DFQATT and CDR2 SNEGSKA (reference sequence). V was pared by 6 bases and J by 0 bases, with 8 bases between. This CDR3 is CSARRYQETQYF. CDR3 sequence (DNA): TGCAGTGCAAGGCGGTACCAAGAGACCCAGTACTTC.

A word on this clonotype: Likely a read error: the CDR3 ends without its conserved phenylalanine or tryptophan. The chain employs TRBV6-6 and TRBJ1-2; 11 bases map to TRBD1. Trimming removed 6 bases from V and 2 bases from J; junction bases left unmatched: 5. Germline lookup yields CDR1 MNHNY and CDR2 SVGAGI (reference sequence). The CDR3 runs 15 residues. DNA for the CDR3: TGTGCCAGCAGCCGCCGGGACAGGGGGAACTATGGCTACACCTGC. Amino acid sequence: CASSRRDRGNYGYTC.

This clonotype was seen a few times. The rearrangement joins TRBV6-6 to TRBJ2-7, with D perhaps TRBD2 (5 bases). This CDR3 is 15 amino acids long. With 8 bases removed from V and 0 bases from J, the gap between germline ends came to 17 bases. Germline V gene sequence: CDR1 MNHNY, CDR2 SVGAGI (reference sequence). In nucleotides, the CDR3 is TGTGCCAGCCGGCGCGTCCGGGGTTCCTCCTACGAGCAGTACTTC. Protein sequence: CASRRVRGSSYEQYF.